This passage covers 5 T cell receptor beta chains from one sample sequenced in a study of regulatory T cells in long-lasting Graves disease. The time point: newly diagnosed GD, antithyroid drugs for less than 3 months. PBMCs provided the RNA from which the TCR library was made. Sequencing libraries for TCR beta were prepared with iRepertoire HTBI primers and Arm-PCR of CDR3 regions. TCRdb itself ran the multiplex PCR reads through MiXCR, one entry per CDR3 protein. The sample yields fewer than 350,000 distinct CDR3 sequences, more than 15% seen once. The sample here was peripheral blood mononuclear cells (PBMCs), taken at new diagnosis, from a patient treated with antithyroid drugs. These receptors were obtained from a female donor with Graves disease.

This clonotype has a count of ten or more. This chain uses TRBV28 with TRBJ2-7; 9 bases are a match to TRBD1. CDR1 and CDR2 from the germline V gene are MDHEN and SYDVKM. The ends lost 5 bases at V and 4 bases at J; junction bases unmatched: 18. The CDR3 loop spans 18 amino acids. For the CDR3, the DNA is TGTGCCAGCAGTGGGGTGGGGACCCCCGGGACAGGGAAGTACGAGCAGTACTTC. This sequence encodes CASSGVGTPGTGKYEQYF.

The genes are TRBV24-1 and TRBJ2-1; 11 bases are a match to TRBD2. The CDR3 covers 17 residues. The J segment lost 7 bases and the V segment lost 4 bases, leaving 11 bases of the junction unmatched. Looked up from germline, CDR1 is KGHDR and CDR2 is SFDVKD. The CDR3 reads CATSDPIAGGSRNEQFF. In nucleotides, the CDR3 is TGTGCCACCAGTGACCCGATAGCGGGAGGGTCGAGAAATGAGCAGTTCTTC.

This clonotype occurred many times. The rearrangement uses TRBV19 and TRBJ2-5; no reliable D call. Germline assignment: CDR1 LNHDA and CDR2 SQIVND (reference sequence). Trimming left V 3 bases short and J 2 bases short, with 13 bases between. There are 15 residues in the CDR3. The CDR3 coding sequence is TGTGCCAGTAGTATGGGCCAGGCTACTCAAGAGACCCAGTACTTC. Translated, it gives CASSMGQATQETQYF. Combining the CDR3 with reference TRBV19 and TRBJ2-5 gives the whole variable domain DGGITQSPKYLFRKEGQNVTLSCEQNLNHDAMYWYRQDPGQGLRLIYYSQIVNDFQKGDIAEGYSVSREKKESFPLTVTSAQKNPTAFYLCASSMGQATQETQYFGPGTRLLVL.

Comment on this clonotype: This could be a read error, since a much larger clone is one nucleotide away. The chain has TRBV28 and TRBJ1-3; D gene uncertain. This CDR3 is built from 14 residues. The germline V gene encodes CDR1 MDHEN and CDR2 SYDVKM. V lost 6 bases, J lost 5 bases, and 14 bases lay in between. The CDR3 bases are TGTGCCAGCAGAGAAGGTTCGTCCAGAAACACCATATATTTT. As protein: CASREGSSRNTIYF.

This clonotype was detected ten times or more. The V and J genes are TRBV3-1 and TRBJ2-3; 10 nucleotides agree with TRBD2. V was pared by 3 bases and J by 3 bases, with 9 bases of the junction left unmatched. Per germline, CDR1 LGHDT and CDR2 YNNKEL (reference sequence). This CDR3 spans 17 amino acids. As DNA, the CDR3 is TGTGCCAGCAGCCAGAGAGCTAGCGGGAGTCAGACAGATACGCAGTATTTT. It yields the protein CASSQRASGSQTDTQYF.